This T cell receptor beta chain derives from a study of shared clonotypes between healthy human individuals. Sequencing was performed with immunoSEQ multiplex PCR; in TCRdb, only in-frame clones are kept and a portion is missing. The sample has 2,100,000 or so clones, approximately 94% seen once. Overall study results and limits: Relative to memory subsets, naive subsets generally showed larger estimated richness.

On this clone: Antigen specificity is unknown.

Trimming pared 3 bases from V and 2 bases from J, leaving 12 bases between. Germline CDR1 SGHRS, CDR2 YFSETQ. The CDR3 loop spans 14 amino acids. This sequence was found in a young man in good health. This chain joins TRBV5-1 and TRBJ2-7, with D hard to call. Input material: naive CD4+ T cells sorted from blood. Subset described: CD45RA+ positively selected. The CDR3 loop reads CASSSSHATYEQYF. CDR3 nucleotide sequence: TGCGCCAGCAGCTCCAGCCACGCAACCTACGAGCAGTACTTC.